The clone carrying this T cell receptor (beta chain) was recorded at least ten times. The antigen is undetermined. This CDR3 has 13 residues. The V gene lost 1 base and the J gene lost 9 bases, with 10 bases spanning the gap. Germline V lookup: CDR1 SGHTA, CDR2 FQGTGA. This entry is derived from a study of post-analysis software for immune sequencing data. Study-wide results and limits: Four or five TRBV segments were significantly more frequent in patients than in controls. TRBV5-6, TRBV5-1 and TRBV20-1 were among these segments.

Included in the TCR beta cDNA libraries were unique molecular identifiers. TCRdb reprocessed the PCR reads with MiXCR, giving one entry per CDR3 protein. Of a few hundred thousand distinct CDR3 sequences listed, just over 35% are singletons. This receptor was taken from a girl aged 5 to 17 with multiple sclerosis. V usage is TRBV7-3 and J usage is TRBJ2-1; TRBD2 might be the D (5 bases). The sequencing sample was made of blood. The CDR3 region has the DNA TGTGCCAGCAGCTTAATCCAAGGAGGTGAGCAGTTCTTC. Protein product: CASSLIQGGEQFF.